A selection of T cell receptor beta chains follows, all from one sample in a study of identical twins. TCRdb reanalysed the 5' RACE reads using MiXCR and keeps one entry per CDR3 protein. The sample lists 500,000 to 550,000 distinct CDR3 sequences; 20% to 25% were seen once. The same sample was also used in a study of yellow fever vaccine responses in identical twins.

Sequenced input: CD4+ T cells sorted from blood. The receptors were gathered from a woman younger than 35 in good health. Both conserved end residues are part of each CDR3. D genes are given only for firm matches. Where a row states a size, it is once, few, many or the class of an expanded clone; other rows omit it.

>TRBV24-1|TRBJ2-5|TRBD2|.
TGTGCCACCAGCAGCGGGGTGGTGGGAGAGACCCAGTACTTC
CATSSGVVGETQYF
>TRBV11-1|TRBJ2-4|.|few
TGTGCCAGCAGCCCAGTAGTGCAGGGCGGGTCGGCCAAAAACATTCAGTACTTC
CASSPVVQGGSAKNIQYF
>TRBV4-1|TRBJ1-2|TRBD1|.
TGCGCCAGCAGCCCCCTTCCCACAGGGGTCTATGGCTACACCTTC
CASSPLPTGVYGYTF
>TRBV7-2|TRBJ2-2|TRBD1|many
TGTGCCAGCAGCCCAACAGGGGGGCAAACCGGGGAGCTGTTTTTT
CASSPTGGQTGELFF
>TRBV7-2|TRBJ2-2|.|.
TGTGCCAGCAGCTTTACTGCGGCGAACACCGGGGAGCTGTTTTTT
CASSFTAANTGELFF
>TRBV5-1|TRBJ2-2|.|many
TGCGCCAGCAGCTTGGTGCCGGGAAACACCGGGGAGCTGTTTTTT
CASSLVPGNTGELFF
>TRBV29-1|TRBJ2-5|.|.
TGCAGCGTACCACAGGCTGAGCGGGTGGGGACCCAGTACTTC
CSVPQAERVGTQYF
>TRBV18|TRBJ2-5|.|.
TGTGCCAGCTCACCACCTAGGCGGTCTATGGAAGAGACCCAGTACTTC
CASSPPRRSMEETQYF
>TRBV7-6|TRBJ2-5|TRBD1|.
TGTGCCAGCAGCTTACGTTTTGGGGACAGCCAAGAGACCCAGTACTTC
CASSLRFGDSQETQYF
>TRBV28|TRBJ2-7|.|.
TGTGCCAGCATCGGTCGAGAGCAGGTCTACGAGCAGTACTTC
CASIGREQVYEQYF
>TRBV9|TRBJ1-1|.|few
TGTGCCAGCAGCAAAACGACAGCGATTAACACTGAAGCTTTCTTT
CASSKTTAINTEAFF
>TRBV6-5|TRBJ2-2|TRBD2|few
TGTGCCAGCAGTTCTCCCTGGGGACTAGCGGGGGGGTACACCGGGGAGCTGTTTTTT
CASSSPWGLAGGYTGELFF
>TRBV5-1|TRBJ1-1|.|.
TGCGCCAGCAGCAACGGACACCTGAACACTGAAGCTTTCTTT
CASSNGHLNTEAFF
>TRBV24-1|TRBJ2-3|TRBD2|.
TGTGCCACCAGTGATGCTAGCGGGAGGGCCGGCACAGATACGCAGTATTTT
CATSDASGRAGTDTQYF
>TRBV19|TRBJ2-1|TRBD2|few
TGTGCCAGTAGCGAGTCCGGGACTAGCAACAATGAGCAGTTCTTC
CASSESGTSNNEQFF
>TRBV6-2/TRBV6-3|TRBJ1-2|.|.
TGTGCCAGCAGCTCGCAGGGCGGGTATAACTATGGCTACACCTTC
CASSSQGGYNYGYTF
>TRBV27|TRBJ2-1|TRBD2|.
TGTGCCAGCAGTTTCGTTGTGCTAGCGGGAGCATACAATGAGCAGTTCTTC
CASSFVVLAGAYNEQFF
>TRBV20-1|TRBJ2-2|TRBD2|.
TGCAGTGCTAGAGTTAGTCAGGGAGGGACCGGGGAGCTGTTTTTT
CSARVSQGGTGELFF
>TRBV12-3/TRBV12-4|TRBJ2-1|.|many
TGTGCCAGCCGGGGTTATACCTACAATGAGCAGTTCTTC
CASRGYTYNEQFF
>TRBV10-3|TRBJ2-1|.|few
TGTGCCTCAGGAGACGGGGCCTCCTACAATGAGCAGTTCTTC
CASGDGASYNEQFF
>TRBV28|TRBJ1-2|.|.
TGTGCCAGCAGTCTCATTCCAGGGCCCTCTAACTATGGCTACACCTTC
CASSLIPGPSNYGYTF
>TRBV12-3/TRBV12-4|TRBJ2-5|.|few
TGTGCCAGCACCCTGGACAGACGAGAGACCCAGTACTTC
CASTLDRRETQYF
>TRBV27|TRBJ2-1|.|few
TGTGCCAGCAGTTTCGGCGGACTCTCCAATACCTACAATGAGCAGTTCTTC
CASSFGGLSNTYNEQFF
>TRBV11-2|TRBJ2-1|TRBD2|.
TGTGCCAGCAGCTTAGTTGGACTAGCGGGGGCGGGGGGAAATGAGCAGTTCTTC
CASSLVGLAGAGGNEQFF
>TRBV14|TRBJ2-4|TRBD1|once
TGTGCCAGCAGCCAACGGCAGGGGGCCGGTGGAAACATTCAGTACTTC
CASSQRQGAGGNIQYF
>TRBV5-1|TRBJ2-1|TRBD2|few
TGCGCCAGCAGCTTGGTTGTAGCGGGAGGTGAGCAGTTCTTC
CASSLVVAGGEQFF
>TRBV9|TRBJ1-1|.|.
TGTGCCAGCAGCGTAGGGAGGGAGGCTGAAGCTTTCTTT
CASSVGREAEAFF
>TRBV7-6|TRBJ1-6|TRBD1|.
TGTGCCAGCAGCTCAACTACAGGGGGGTGGTCACCCCTCCACTTT
CASSSTTGGWSPLHF
>TRBV18|TRBJ2-1|.|once
TGTGCCAGCTCACTTAGGATAAGCTCCTACAATGAGCAGTTCTTC
CASSLRISSYNEQFF
>TRBV5-1|TRBJ2-5|TRBD2|.
TGCGCCAGCAGCTTGGTGAGCGGGGGACCTCAAGAGACCCAGTACTTC
CASSLVSGGPQETQYF
>TRBV2|TRBJ2-2|TRBD2|few
TGTGCCAGCACCGGGGGGAGCAGGAACACCGGGGAGCTGTTTTTT
CASTGGSRNTGELFF
>TRBV28|TRBJ2-1|TRBD2|few
TGTGCCGGACGGGTAGCGGGAGGCCACAATGAGCAGTTCTTC
CAGRVAGGHNEQFF
>TRBV7-9|TRBJ1-4|TRBD1|.
TGTGCCAGCAGCCGTTTATGGACAGGGGGCGGTGAAAAACTGTTTTTT
CASSRLWTGGGEKLFF
>TRBV3-1|TRBJ2-2|.|.
TGTGCCAGCAGATCAGGCATCCTGAGCGGGGAGCTGTTTTTT
CASRSGILSGELFF
>TRBV20-1|TRBJ2-1|TRBD2|.
TGCAGTGCTAGGGACTCAGGACTAGCGGGAATCAATGAGCAGTTCTTC
CSARDSGLAGINEQFF
>TRBV7-2|TRBJ2-7|.|few
TGTGCCAGCAGACGCCAGGACGGGATTGCCTACGAGCAGTACTTC
CASRRQDGIAYEQYF
>TRBV4-2|TRBJ2-7|.|.
TGTGCCAGCAGCCAAGATATTGGGCCCAAACAGCCCTACGAGCAGTACTTC
CASSQDIGPKQPYEQYF
>TRBV4-1|TRBJ2-1|TRBD2|.
TGCGCCAGCAGCTTACTCGGGACTAGTAGGAATGAGCAGTTCTTC
CASSLLGTSRNEQFF
>TRBV6-5|TRBJ1-1|TRBD1|few
TGTGCCAGCAGTTACACCTTTCGACAGGGCGAAGGGGCTTTCTTT
CASSYTFRQGEGAFF
>TRBV5-1|TRBJ1-1|.|few
TGCGCCAGCACCCTGTCCGGAATTATGAACACTGAAGCTTTCTTT
CASTLSGIMNTEAFF
>TRBV12-3/TRBV12-4|TRBJ2-5|.|.
TGTGCCAGCAGTTTCGGAGGGGCTAGGGAGACCCAGTACTTC
CASSFGGARETQYF
>TRBV7-9|TRBJ2-5|.|few
TGTGCCAGCATGGGCAGCGCCGAGCATCGGGAGACCCAGTACTTC
CASMGSAEHRETQYF
>TRBV4-1|TRBJ2-1|TRBD2|.
TGCGCCAGCAGCCTTAAAGATACTAGCGGGGTCAATGAGCAGTTCTTC
CASSLKDTSGVNEQFF
>TRBV5-1|TRBJ1-2|TRBD1|few
TGCGCCAGCAGCTACCAGGGGGATGGCTACACCTTC
CASSYQGDGYTF
>TRBV6-5|TRBJ2-1|.|.
TGTGCCAGCAGTTACGGTCCCAGGGCCAGGGGTTCCTACAATGAGCAGTTCTTC
CASSYGPRARGSYNEQFF
>TRBV2|TRBJ1-1|TRBD1|.
TGTGCCAGCAGTGTGAGCACCACAGGGGGCACTGAAGCTTTCTTT
CASSVSTTGGTEAFF
>TRBV24-1|TRBJ1-1|.|.
TGTGCCACGCGGGCAGCCATGAACACTGAAGCTTTCTTT
CATRAAMNTEAFF
>TRBV15|TRBJ1-1|.|.
TGTGCCACCAGCACTTACACTGAAGCTTTCTTT
CATSTYTEAFF
>TRBV5-1|TRBJ2-5|.|.
TGCGCCAGCAGCCCAACGGACCCGGGACAAGAGACCCAGTACTTC
CASSPTDPGQETQYF
>TRBV10-3|TRBJ2-7|TRBD1|.
TGTGCCATCAGCGACAGGGCCTACGAGCAGTACTTC
CAISDRAYEQYF
>TRBV29-1|TRBJ1-2|TRBD1|.
TGCAGCGTTGGGGGCGGGACAGGAGGCGGCTACACCTTC
CSVGGGTGGGYTF